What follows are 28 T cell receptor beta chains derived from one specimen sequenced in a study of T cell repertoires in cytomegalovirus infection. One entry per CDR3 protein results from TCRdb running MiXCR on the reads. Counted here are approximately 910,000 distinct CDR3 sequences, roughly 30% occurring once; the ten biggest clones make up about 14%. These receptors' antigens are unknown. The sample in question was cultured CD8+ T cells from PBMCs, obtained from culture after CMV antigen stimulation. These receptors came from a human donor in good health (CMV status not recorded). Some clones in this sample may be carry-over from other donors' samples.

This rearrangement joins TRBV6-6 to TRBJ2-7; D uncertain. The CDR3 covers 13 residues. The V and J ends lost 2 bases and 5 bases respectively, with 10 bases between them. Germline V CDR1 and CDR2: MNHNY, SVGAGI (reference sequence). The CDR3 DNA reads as TGTGCCAGCAGTTACCAGGACCCCGACGAGCAGTACTTC. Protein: CASSYQDPDEQYF.

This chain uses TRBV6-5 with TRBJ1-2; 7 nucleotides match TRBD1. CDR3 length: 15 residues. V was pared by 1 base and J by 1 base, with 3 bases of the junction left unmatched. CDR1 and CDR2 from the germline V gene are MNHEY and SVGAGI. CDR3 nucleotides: TGTGCCAGCAGTTACTTTGCAGGGGGTAACTATGGCTACACCTTC. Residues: CASSYFAGGNYGYTF.

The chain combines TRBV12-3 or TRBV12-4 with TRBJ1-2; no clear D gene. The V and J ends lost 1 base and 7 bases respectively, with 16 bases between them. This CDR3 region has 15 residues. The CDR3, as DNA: TGTGCCAGCAGTTTAGGGGAGGCGCGAGGGCCTGGCTACACCTTC. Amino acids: CASSLGEARGPGYTF.

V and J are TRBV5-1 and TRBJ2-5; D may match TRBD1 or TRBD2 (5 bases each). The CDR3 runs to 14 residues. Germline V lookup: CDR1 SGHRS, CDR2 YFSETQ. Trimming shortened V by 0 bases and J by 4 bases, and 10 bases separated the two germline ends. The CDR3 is CASSLEMGVETQYF. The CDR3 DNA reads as TGCGCCAGCAGCTTGGAGATGGGGGTAGAGACCCAGTACTTC.

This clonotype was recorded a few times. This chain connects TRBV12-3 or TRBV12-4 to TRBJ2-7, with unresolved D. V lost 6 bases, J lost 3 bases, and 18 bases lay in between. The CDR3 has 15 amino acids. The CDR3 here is CASSPDPRLGYEQYF. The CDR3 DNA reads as TGTGCCAGCAGCCCTGACCCGCGGTTGGGCTACGAGCAGTACTTC.

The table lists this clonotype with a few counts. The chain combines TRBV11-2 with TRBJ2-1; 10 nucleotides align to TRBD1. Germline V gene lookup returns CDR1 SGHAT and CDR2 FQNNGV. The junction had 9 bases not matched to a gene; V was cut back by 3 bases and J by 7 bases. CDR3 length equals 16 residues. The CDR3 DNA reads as TGTGCCAGCAGCTTCCGATTCGGGGGACAGGGGAATGAGCAGTTCTTC. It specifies CASSFRFGGQGNEQFF.

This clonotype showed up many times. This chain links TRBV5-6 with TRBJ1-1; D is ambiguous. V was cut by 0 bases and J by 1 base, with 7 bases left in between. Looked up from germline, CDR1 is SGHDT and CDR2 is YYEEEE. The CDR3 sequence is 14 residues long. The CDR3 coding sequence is TGTGCCAGCAGCTTGGACAGACCGAACACTGAAGCTTTCTTT. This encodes CASSLDRPNTEAFF. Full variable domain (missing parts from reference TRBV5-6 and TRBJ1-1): DAGVTQSPTHLIKTRGQQVTLRCSPKSGHDTVSWYQQALGQGPQFIFQYYEEEERQRGNFPDRFSGHQFPNYSSELNVNALLLGDSALYLCASSLDRPNTEAFFGQGTRLTVV.

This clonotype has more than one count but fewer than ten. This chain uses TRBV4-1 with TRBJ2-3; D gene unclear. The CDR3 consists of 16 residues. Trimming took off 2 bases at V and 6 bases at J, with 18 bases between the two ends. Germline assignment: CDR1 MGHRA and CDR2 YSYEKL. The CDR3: CASSQPTPPRVDTQYF. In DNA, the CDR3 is TGCGCCAGCAGCCAACCTACCCCGCCCCGAGTGGATACGCAGTATTTT.

As DNA, the CDR3 is TGTGCCAGCAGCTTAGTCGCGGGTCACACAGATACGCAGTATTTT. Its translation is CASSLVAGHTDTQYF. The chain carries TRBV7-9 and TRBJ2-3; maybe TRBD2 (5 bases). The length of the CDR3 is 15 residues. V was shortened by 1 base and J by 2 bases, with 10 bases between the two germline ends. The germline V gene has CDR1 SEHNR and CDR2 FQNEAQ (reference sequence).

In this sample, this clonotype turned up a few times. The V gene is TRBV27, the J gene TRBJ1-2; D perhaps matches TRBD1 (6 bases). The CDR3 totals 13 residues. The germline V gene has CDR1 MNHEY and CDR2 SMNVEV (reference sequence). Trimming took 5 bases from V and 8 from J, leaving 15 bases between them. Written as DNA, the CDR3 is TGTGCCAGCAGTCCCGGACAGACTGGGGGCTACACCTTC. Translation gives CASSPGQTGGYTF.

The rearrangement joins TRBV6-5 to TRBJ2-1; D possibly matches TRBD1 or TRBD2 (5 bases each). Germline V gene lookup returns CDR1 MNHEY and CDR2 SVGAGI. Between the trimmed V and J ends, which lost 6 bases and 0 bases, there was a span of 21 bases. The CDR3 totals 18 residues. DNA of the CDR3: TGTGCCAGCAGCATAGACAGTCTGGGGGAACCCTCCTACAATGAGCAGTTCTTC. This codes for CASSIDSLGEPSYNEQFF.

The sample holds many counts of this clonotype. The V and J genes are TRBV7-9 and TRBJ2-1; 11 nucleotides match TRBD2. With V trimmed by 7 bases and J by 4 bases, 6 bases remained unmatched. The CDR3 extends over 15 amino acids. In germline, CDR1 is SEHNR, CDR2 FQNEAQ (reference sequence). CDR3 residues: CASKLAGELYNEQFF. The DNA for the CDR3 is TGTGCCAGCAAACTAGCGGGGGAATTATACAATGAGCAGTTCTTC.

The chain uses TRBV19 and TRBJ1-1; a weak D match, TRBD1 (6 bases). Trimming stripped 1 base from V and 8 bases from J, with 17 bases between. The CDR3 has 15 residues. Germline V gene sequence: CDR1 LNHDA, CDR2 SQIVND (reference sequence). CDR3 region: CASSIALGGFREAFF. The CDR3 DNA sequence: TGTGCCAGTAGTATAGCCTTAGGGGGATTTCGAGAAGCTTTCTTT.

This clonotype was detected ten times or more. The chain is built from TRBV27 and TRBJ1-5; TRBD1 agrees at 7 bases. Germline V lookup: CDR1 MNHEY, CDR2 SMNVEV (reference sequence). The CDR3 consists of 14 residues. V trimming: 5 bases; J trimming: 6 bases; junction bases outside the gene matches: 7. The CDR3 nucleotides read TGTGCCAGCAGTCGAGGGGACAGCGGTCAGCCCCAGCATTTT. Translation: CASSRGDSGQPQHF.

The CDR3 spells CASSLDRGTYNSPLHF. As DNA, the CDR3 is TGTGCCAGCAGTTTGGACAGGGGCACCTATAATTCACCCCTCCACTTT. The chain combines TRBV12-3 or TRBV12-4 with TRBJ1-6; 9 bases are shared with TRBD1. Trimming removed 3 bases from V and 2 bases from J; junction bases left unmatched: 2. CDR3 length: 16 residues.

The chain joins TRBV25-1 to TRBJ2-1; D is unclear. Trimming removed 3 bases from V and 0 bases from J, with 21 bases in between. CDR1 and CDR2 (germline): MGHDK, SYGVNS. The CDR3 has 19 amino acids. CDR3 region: CASSDLLVSGPRSYNEQFF. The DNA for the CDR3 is TGTGCCAGCAGTGATCTGCTGGTCTCTGGGCCCCGCTCCTACAATGAGCAGTTCTTC.

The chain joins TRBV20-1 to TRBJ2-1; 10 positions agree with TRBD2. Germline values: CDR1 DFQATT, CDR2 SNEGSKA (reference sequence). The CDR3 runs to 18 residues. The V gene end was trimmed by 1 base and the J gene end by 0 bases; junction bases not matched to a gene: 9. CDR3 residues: CSARGASGGRSSYNEQFF. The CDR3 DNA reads TGCAGTGCTAGAGGGGCTAGCGGGGGCCGAAGCTCCTACAATGAGCAGTTCTTC.

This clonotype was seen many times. In nucleotides, the CDR3 is TGTGCCAGCAGCTTATCGACAGGATTAGGGTCACCCCTCCACTTT. Its translation: CASSLSTGLGSPLHF. The rearrangement links TRBV5-6 to TRBJ1-6; D might be TRBD1 (6 bases). This CDR3 has 15 amino acids. Trimming took 2 bases from V and 10 from J, leaving 16 bases between them. Germline V gives CDR1 SGHDT, CDR2 YYEEEE.

CDR3 amino acids: CASSLGWLAASYNEQFF. CDR3 sequence (DNA): TGTGCCAGCAGCTTAGGATGGCTAGCGGCTTCCTACAATGAGCAGTTCTTC. This sequence joins TRBV7-8 and TRBJ2-1, with 7 bases identical to TRBD2. V was clipped by 1 base and J by 1 base; unmatched bases: 7. The CDR3 runs to 17 residues. CDR1 is SGHVS and CDR2 is FQNEAQ in the germline V gene.

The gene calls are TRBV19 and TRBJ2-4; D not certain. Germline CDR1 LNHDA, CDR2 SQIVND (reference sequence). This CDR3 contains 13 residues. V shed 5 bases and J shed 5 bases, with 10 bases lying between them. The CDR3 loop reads CASSPRAENIQYF. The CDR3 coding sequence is TGTGCCAGTAGTCCGCGAGCTGAAAACATTCAGTACTTC.

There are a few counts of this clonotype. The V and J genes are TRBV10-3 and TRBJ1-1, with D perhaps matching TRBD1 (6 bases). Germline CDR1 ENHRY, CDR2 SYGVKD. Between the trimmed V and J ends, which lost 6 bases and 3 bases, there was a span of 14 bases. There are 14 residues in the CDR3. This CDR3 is CAISLQGLHTEAFF. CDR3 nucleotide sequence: TGTGCCATCAGCCTACAGGGTTTGCACACTGAAGCTTTCTTT.

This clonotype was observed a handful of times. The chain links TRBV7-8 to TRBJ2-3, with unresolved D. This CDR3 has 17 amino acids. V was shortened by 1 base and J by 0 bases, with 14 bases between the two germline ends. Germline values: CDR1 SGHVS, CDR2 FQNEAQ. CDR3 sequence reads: CASSLDPYVTSTDTQYF. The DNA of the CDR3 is TGTGCCAGCAGCTTAGATCCCTACGTGACTAGCACAGATACGCAGTATTTT.

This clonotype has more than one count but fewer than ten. CDR3 in amino acids: CASSSLVPYSGNTIYF. CDR3 DNA: TGTGCCAGCAGTTCCTTGGTGCCCTACTCTGGAAACACCATATATTTT. The chain employs TRBV6-5 and TRBJ1-3; D call uncertain. Trimming shortened V by 4 bases and J by 0 bases, and 13 bases separated the two germline ends. The germline V gene encodes CDR1 MNHEY and CDR2 SVGAGI. The CDR3 covers 16 residues.

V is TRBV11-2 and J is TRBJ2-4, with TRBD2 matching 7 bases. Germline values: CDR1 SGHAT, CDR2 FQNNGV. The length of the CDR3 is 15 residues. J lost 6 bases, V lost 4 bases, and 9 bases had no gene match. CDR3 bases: TGTGCCAGCAGCTCATGGGGGGGGGAAGGAAACATTCAGTACTTC. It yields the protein CASSSWGGEGNIQYF. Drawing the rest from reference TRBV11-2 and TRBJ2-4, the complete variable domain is EAGVAQSPRYKIIEKRQSVAFWCNPISGHATLYWYQQILGQGPKLLIQFQNNGVVDDSQLPKDRFSAERLKGVDSTLKIQPAKLEDSAVYLCASSSWGGEGNIQYFGAGTRLSVL.

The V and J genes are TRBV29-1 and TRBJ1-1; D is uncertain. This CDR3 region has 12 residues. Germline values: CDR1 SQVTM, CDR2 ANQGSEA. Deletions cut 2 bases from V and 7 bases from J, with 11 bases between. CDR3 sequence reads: CSVEREYSEAFF. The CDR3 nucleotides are TGCAGCGTTGAAAGGGAATACAGTGAAGCTTTCTTT.

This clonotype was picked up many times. The CDR3 DNA is TGTGCCAGCAGCGGAAGGGACGGAAACACAAACACTGAAGCTTTCTTT. Translating gives CASSGRDGNTNTEAFF. The chain joins TRBV7-8 to TRBJ1-1; TRBD1 is a possible D gene (5 bases). V was trimmed by 5 bases and J by 2 bases, leaving 18 bases between them. This CDR3 is 16 amino acids long. CDR1 is SGHVS, CDR2 FQNEAQ, per germline.

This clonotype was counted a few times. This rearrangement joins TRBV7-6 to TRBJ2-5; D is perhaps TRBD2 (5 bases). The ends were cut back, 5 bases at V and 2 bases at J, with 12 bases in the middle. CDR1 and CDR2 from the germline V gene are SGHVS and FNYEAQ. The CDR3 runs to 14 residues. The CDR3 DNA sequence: TGTGCCAGCAGCCCGATACTAGGGCAAGAGACCCAGTACTTC. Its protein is CASSPILGQETQYF.

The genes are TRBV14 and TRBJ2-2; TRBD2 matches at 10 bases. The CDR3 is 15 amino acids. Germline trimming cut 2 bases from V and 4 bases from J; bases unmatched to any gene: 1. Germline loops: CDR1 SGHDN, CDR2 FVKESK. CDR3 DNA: TGTGCCAGCAGCCAAATAGCGGGAGGCACCGGGGAGCTGTTTTTT. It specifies CASSQIAGGTGELFF.